These 23 T cell receptor beta chains were sequenced from one sample in a study of blood T cell repertoires in COVID-19. Produced via immunoSEQ multiplex PCR; TCRdb's table is partial and in-frame only. The sample includes 350,000 to 450,000 clones, around 90% of them seen just once. Sequenced material: peripheral blood. These TCRs come from a man aged 35-49 years with acute or convalescent COVID-19.

The gene calls are TRBV6-5 and TRBJ1-1, with 8 bases lining up with TRBD1. CDR1 and CDR2 (germline): MNHEY, SVGAGI. V trimming: 7 bases; J trimming: 6 bases; junction bases outside the gene matches: 13. The CDR3 extends over 15 amino acids. CDR3 region: CASTTGGQGGAEAFF. In DNA form, the CDR3 reads TGTGCCAGCACCACCGGCGGACAGGGCGGAGCTGAAGCTTTCTTT.

This sequence joins TRBV7-2 and TRBJ1-2; D gene unclear. The germline V and J ends were trimmed by 5 bases and 6 bases, with 22 bases remaining between them. CDR1 is SGHTA and CDR2 is FQGNSA in the germline V gene. The CDR3 contains 16 residues. CDR3 protein: CASSLTSGSSIDGYTF. CDR3 DNA sequence: TGTGCCAGCAGCCTGACGAGCGGATCATCTATTGATGGCTACACCTTC. The complete variable domain, with remaining parts taken from reference TRBV7-2 and TRBJ1-2, reads GAGVSQSPSNKVTEKGKDVELRCDPISGHTALYWYRQSLGQGLEFLIYFQGNSAPDKSGLPSDRFSAERTGGSVSTLTIQRTQQEDSAVYLCASSLTSGSSIDGYTFGSGTRLTVV.

The chain couples TRBV10-1 to TRBJ2-5; 8 nucleotides line up with TRBD2. CDR3 length: 14 amino acids. CDR1 is WNHNN and CDR2 is SYGVQD in the germline V gene (reference sequence). V was pared by 8 bases and J by 4 bases, with 9 bases of the junction left unmatched. The CDR3 is CASPNRGGPETQYF. CDR3 bases: TGCGCCAGCCCTAACCGGGGGGGCCCAGAGACCCAGTACTTC.

This chain joins TRBV4-2 and TRBJ2-6; D is undetermined. The CDR3 is 19 amino acids. V lost 4 bases and J lost 4, with 23 bases in between. Germline loops: CDR1 LGHNA, CDR2 YNFKEQ. CDR3 in amino acids: CASSLHPGLMGSGANVLTF. CDR3 in DNA: TGTGCCAGCAGCCTCCACCCTGGGCTAATGGGTTCCGGGGCCAACGTCCTGACTTTC.

The chain combines TRBV4-2 with TRBJ1-6; tentatively, D is TRBD1 (5 bases). The CDR3 length is 13 residues. Deletions cut 3 bases from V and 7 bases from J, with 7 bases between. Germline V gene lookup returns CDR1 LGHNA and CDR2 YNFKEQ. CDR3 amino acids: CASSQAGNSPLHF. As DNA, the CDR3 is TGTGCCAGCAGCCAGGCAGGGAATTCACCCCTCCACTTT.

The chain recombines TRBV10-2 with TRBJ2-7, with a possible D match to TRBD1 (6 bases). Germline CDR1 and CDR2: WSHSY and SAAADI. This CDR3 is 12 amino acids long. V was cut by 2 bases and J by 4 bases, with 6 bases left in between. CDR3 sequence (DNA): TGCGCCAGCAGTGAGAGGGGGTACGAGCAGTACTTC. Protein product: CASSERGYEQYF.

J is TRBJ1-2 and V is TRBV6-5; 7 bases align to TRBD1. This CDR3 comprises 13 residues. The germline V gene encodes CDR1 MNHEY and CDR2 SVGAGI. The V and J ends lost 0 bases and 8 bases, in that order; junction bases with no gene match: 3. This CDR3 reads CASSYSGGWGYTF. The DNA for the CDR3 is TGTGCCAGCAGTTACTCAGGGGGCTGGGGCTACACCTTC.

The J gene is TRBJ1-5, the V gene TRBV6-2 or TRBV6-3, with a weak D call TRBD1 (5 bases). The CDR3 spans 14 residues. Germline V gene data show CDR1 as MNHEY and CDR2 as SVGEGT. V lost 6 bases to trimming and J lost 6 bases, with 15 bases between them. CDR3 loop: CASSPAGGGQPQHF. The DNA for the CDR3 is TGTGCCAGCAGCCCCGCGGGGGGAGGTCAGCCCCAGCATTTT.

The chain combines TRBV7-3 with TRBJ2-7; the match to TRBD1 covers 7 bases. V lost 4 bases to trimming and J lost 0 bases; unmatched junction nucleotides: 3. The CDR3 length is 14 residues. The germline gives CDR1 SGHTA, CDR2 FQGTGA. CDR3 region: CASSSTGNSYEQYF. CDR3 nucleotide sequence: TGTGCCAGCAGCTCGACAGGGAACTCCTACGAGCAGTACTTC.

The genes are TRBV3-1 (or the pseudogene TRBV3-2) and TRBJ1-2; 12 positions match TRBD1. The germline V gene has CDR1 LGHDT and CDR2 YNNKEL (reference sequence). V lost 5 bases and J lost 8; bases outside the gene matches: 6. The CDR3 has 14 residues. The CDR3, as DNA: TGTGCCAGCAGCAGCCGGGACAGGGGGCGAGGCTACACCTTC. It yields the protein CASSSRDRGRGYTF.

The V call is TRBV9, the J call TRBJ2-2; 14 nucleotides agree with TRBD2. This CDR3 has 19 residues. Germline-derived CDR1 and CDR2 are SGDLS and YYNGEE. J lost 1 base, V lost 3 bases, and 8 bases had no gene match. CDR3 amino acids: CASSGRPGTSGGNTGELFF. CDR3 bases: TGTGCCAGCAGCGGGCGTCCCGGGACTAGCGGGGGGAACACCGGGGAGCTGTTTTTT.

This clone was seen just once. The genes are TRBV5-1 and TRBJ1-1; 7 positions match TRBD1. CDR1 SGHRS and CDR2 YFSETQ come from the germline V gene. The trim removed 4 bases at V and 2 bases at J, leaving 14 bases unmatched. CDR3 size: 17 residues. DNA of the CDR3: TGCGCCAGCAGCACGAACAGGGACAGCCTTTCCAACACTGAAGCTTTCTTT. Its translation: CASSTNRDSLSNTEAFF.

The J gene is TRBJ2-5, the V gene TRBV6-6, with D perhaps TRBD2 (6 bases). The CDR3 runs 15 residues. V lost 5 bases and J lost 5, with 18 bases in between. Germline V gene data show CDR1 as MNHNY and CDR2 as SVGAGI (reference sequence). The CDR3 sequence is CASSPLGTSAETQYF. The CDR3 bases are TGTGCCAGCAGTCCGCTTGGGACTTCGGCCGAGACCCAGTACTTC.

In this sample, this clone turned up once. This chain joins TRBV12-3 or TRBV12-4 and TRBJ1-1; perhaps TRBD1 as D (5 bases). The V gene lost 7 bases and the J gene lost 1 base, with 10 bases spanning the gap. This CDR3 has 13 residues. CDR3 protein: CASTRAENTEAFF. The CDR3, as DNA: TGTGCCAGCACCAGGGCGGAGAACACTGAAGCTTTCTTT.

This rearrangement joins TRBV7-9 to TRBJ2-5; TRBD2 matches at 9 bases. The CDR3 contains 15 residues. The V segment lost 4 bases and the J segment 5 bases; nucleotides outside the gene matches: 8. CDR1 SEHNR and CDR2 FQNEAQ come from the germline V gene (reference sequence). The CDR3, as DNA: TGTGCCAGCAGCTACTGGCGGGAGGGAGGCGAGACCCAGTACTTC. Its translation: CASSYWREGGETQYF.

This clone was recorded many times. V and J are TRBV29-1 and TRBJ2-7; 9 nucleotides line up with TRBD1. The CDR3 length is 15 residues. Germline V gives CDR1 SQVTM, CDR2 ANQGSEA. V dropped 1 base and J dropped 2; count of bases not matched to a gene: 6. CDR3 in DNA: TGCAGCGTTGAAGGTGGACAGGGGTCAGCCTACGAGCAGTACTTC. Residues: CSVEGGQGSAYEQYF.

The V gene is TRBV28, the J gene TRBJ1-5; TRBD1 matches at 12 bases. The CDR3 is 15 residues long. J lost 5 bases, V lost 4 bases, and 3 bases had no gene match. Germline values: CDR1 MDHEN, CDR2 SYDVKM. This CDR3 reads CASSSGTGGYQPQHF. The CDR3 DNA reads as TGTGCCAGCAGTTCGGGGACAGGGGGCTATCAGCCCCAGCATTTT.

The chain combines TRBV14 with TRBJ2-5; D may be TRBD1 (5 bases). Trimming removed 0 bases from V and 1 base from J, with 15 bases in between. Germline CDR1 reads SGHDN; CDR2 reads FVKESK. The CDR3 extends over 17 amino acids. CDR3 residues: CASSQEPLWGRQETQYF. The CDR3 DNA reads TGTGCCAGCAGCCAAGAACCCCTCTGGGGCCGCCAAGAGACCCAGTACTTC. Looking up the rest from reference TRBV14 and TRBJ2-5 gives the full variable domain: EAGVTQFPSHSVIEKGQTVTLRCDPISGHDNLYWYRRVMGKEIKFLLHFVKESKQDESGMPNNRFLAERTGGTYSTLKVQPAELEDSGVYFCASSQEPLWGRQETQYFGPGTRLLVL.

This clone appeared a single time. The sample contains more than one DNA sequence encoding this CDR3. The chain combines TRBV19 with TRBJ1-1; a possible D gene is TRBD1 (6 bases). This CDR3 comprises 13 residues. The V gene's germline CDR1 is LNHDA and CDR2 SQIVND (reference sequence). V lost 3 bases and J lost 4, with 9 bases in between. As DNA, the CDR3 is TGTGCCAGTAGTATTAGCAGGGGCACTGAAGCTTTCTTT. Translated, it gives CASSISRGTEAFF. The full variable domain, completed using reference TRBV19 and TRBJ1-1, is DGGITQSPKYLFRKEGQNVTLSCEQNLNHDAMYWYRQDPGQGLRLIYYSQIVNDFQKGDIAEGYSVSREKKESFPLTVTSAQKNPTAFYLCASSISRGTEAFFGQGTRLTVV.

The chain employs TRBV7-8 and TRBJ2-3; perhaps TRBD2 as D (7 bases). Per germline, CDR1 SGHVS and CDR2 FQNEAQ. This CDR3 has 18 amino acids. V was shortened by 9 bases and J by 2 bases, with 27 bases between the two germline ends. For the CDR3, the DNA is TGTGCCAGTCTCAAGGGAACGGGGGGCCCCACTCACACAGATACGCAGTATTTT. Translated: CASLKGTGGPTHTDTQYF.

This chain links TRBV19 with TRBJ1-2; no definite D call. Trimming took off 7 bases at V and 0 bases at J, with 15 bases between the two ends. The CDR3 has 15 amino acids. Germline-derived CDR1 and CDR2 are LNHDA and SQIVND (reference sequence). CDR3 DNA: TGTGCCAGTATCGACCGGGGAGCTGCTAACTATGGCTACACCTTC. Translation: CASIDRGAANYGYTF.

V is TRBV14 and J is TRBJ2-1, with a possible D match to TRBD2 (7 bases). Germline V gene sequence: CDR1 SGHDN, CDR2 FVKESK. There are 16 residues in the CDR3. Trimming took 3 bases from V and 7 from J, leaving 19 bases between them. This chain's CDR3 is CASSHIIGGLTNEQFF. The DNA of the CDR3 is TGTGCCAGCAGCCATATTATCGGGGGGCTAACTAATGAGCAGTTCTTC.

This clone was recorded once. The CDR3 region has the DNA TGCAGCGTTGAGCCGGGACAGGGGTTCACTGAAGCTTTCTTT. Protein product: CSVEPGQGFTEAFF. This chain joins TRBV29-1 and TRBJ1-1; 10 bases fit TRBD1. The CDR3 spans 14 residues. V dropped 3 bases and J dropped 4; count of bases not matched to a gene: 5. Per the germline V gene, CDR1 is SQVTM and CDR2 is ANQGSEA.